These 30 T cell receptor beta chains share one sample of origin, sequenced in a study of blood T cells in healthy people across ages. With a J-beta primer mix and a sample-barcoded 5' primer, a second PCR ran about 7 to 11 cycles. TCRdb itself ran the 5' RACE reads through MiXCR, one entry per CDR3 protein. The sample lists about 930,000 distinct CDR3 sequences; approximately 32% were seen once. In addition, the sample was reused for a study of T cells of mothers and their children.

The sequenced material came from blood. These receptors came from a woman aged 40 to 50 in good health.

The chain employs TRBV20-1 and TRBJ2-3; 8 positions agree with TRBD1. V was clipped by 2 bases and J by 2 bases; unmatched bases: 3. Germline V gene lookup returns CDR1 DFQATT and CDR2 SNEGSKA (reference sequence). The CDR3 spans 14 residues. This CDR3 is CSARSQGVTDTQYF. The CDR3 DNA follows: TGCAGTGCTAGATCACAGGGGGTCACAGATACGCAGTATTTT.

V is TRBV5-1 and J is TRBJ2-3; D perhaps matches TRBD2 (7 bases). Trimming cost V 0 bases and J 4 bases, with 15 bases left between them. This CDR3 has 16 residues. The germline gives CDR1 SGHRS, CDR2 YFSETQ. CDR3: CASSLAGGLVADTQYF. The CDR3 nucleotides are TGCGCCAGCAGCTTGGCCGGGGGGCTAGTCGCAGATACGCAGTATTTT.

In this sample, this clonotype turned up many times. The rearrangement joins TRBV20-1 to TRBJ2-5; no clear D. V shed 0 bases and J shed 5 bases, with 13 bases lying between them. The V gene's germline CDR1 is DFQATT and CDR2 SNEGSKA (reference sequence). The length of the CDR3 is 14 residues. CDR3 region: CSARDLRVLETQYF. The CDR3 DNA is TGCAGTGCTAGAGATCTTAGAGTGCTTGAGACCCAGTACTTC.

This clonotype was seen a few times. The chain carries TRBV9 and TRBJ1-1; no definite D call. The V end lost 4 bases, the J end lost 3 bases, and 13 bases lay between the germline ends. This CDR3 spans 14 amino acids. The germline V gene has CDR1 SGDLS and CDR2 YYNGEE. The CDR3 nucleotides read TGTGCCAGCAGCTCAGAAGGGAGTTACACTGAAGCTTTCTTT. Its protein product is CASSSEGSYTEAFF. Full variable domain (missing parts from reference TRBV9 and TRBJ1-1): DSGVTQTPKHLITATGQRVTLRCSPRSGDLSVYWYQQSLDQGLQFLIQYYNGEERAKGNILERFSAQQFPDLHSELNLSSLELGDSALYFCASSSEGSYTEAFFGQGTRLTVV.

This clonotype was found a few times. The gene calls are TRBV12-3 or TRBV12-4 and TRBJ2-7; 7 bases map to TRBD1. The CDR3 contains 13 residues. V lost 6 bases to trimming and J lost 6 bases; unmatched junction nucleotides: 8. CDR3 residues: CASRHNRDSEQYF. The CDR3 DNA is TGTGCCAGCAGGCACAACCGGGACAGCGAGCAGTACTTC.

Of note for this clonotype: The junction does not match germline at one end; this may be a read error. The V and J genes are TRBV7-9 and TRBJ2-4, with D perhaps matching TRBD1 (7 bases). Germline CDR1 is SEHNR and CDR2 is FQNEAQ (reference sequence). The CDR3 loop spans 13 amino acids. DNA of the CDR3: TGTGCCTGCAGGGGGGCGATTGGCTATGAGCAGTACTTC. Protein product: CACRGAIGYEQYF.

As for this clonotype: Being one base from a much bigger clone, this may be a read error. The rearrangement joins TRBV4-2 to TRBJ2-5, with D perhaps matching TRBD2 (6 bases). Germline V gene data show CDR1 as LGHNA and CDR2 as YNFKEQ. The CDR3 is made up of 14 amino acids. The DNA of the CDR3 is TGTGTCAGCAGCCAAGTCGGGGGCCAAGAGACCCAGTACTTC. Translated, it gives CVSSQVGGQETQYF.

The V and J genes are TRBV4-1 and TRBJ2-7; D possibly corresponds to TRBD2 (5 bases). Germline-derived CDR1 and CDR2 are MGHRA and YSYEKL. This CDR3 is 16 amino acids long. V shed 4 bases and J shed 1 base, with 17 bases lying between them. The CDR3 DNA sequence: TGCGCCAGCAGCCCGAGCTCCCGGGATGGGTCCTACGAGCAGTACTTC. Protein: CASSPSSRDGSYEQYF.

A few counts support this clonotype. CDR3 nucleotides: TGCAGTGCTAAACCCCTTAGCGGGGATCAAGAGACCCAGTACTTC. It encodes CSAKPLSGDQETQYF. The chain couples TRBV20-1 to TRBJ2-5; 8 bases are a match to TRBD2. The germline V gene has CDR1 DFQATT and CDR2 SNEGSKA (reference sequence). V was pared by 4 bases and J by 2 bases, with 9 bases of the junction left unmatched. The CDR3 has 15 residues.

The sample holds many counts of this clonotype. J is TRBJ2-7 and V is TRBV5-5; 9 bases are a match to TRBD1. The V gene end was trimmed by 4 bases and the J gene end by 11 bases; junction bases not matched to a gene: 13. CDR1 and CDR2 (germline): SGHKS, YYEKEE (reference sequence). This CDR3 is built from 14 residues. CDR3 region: CASSQGQGITKEYF. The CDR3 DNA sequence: TGTGCCAGCAGCCAAGGACAGGGGATTACTAAAGAGTACTTC.

The CDR3 region has the DNA TGTGCCAGCAGTGTTAGAGGGCAGAATCAGCCCCAGCATTTT. This sequence encodes CASSVRGQNQPQHF. The chain links TRBV2 to TRBJ1-5; D uncertain. V shed 4 bases and J shed 4 bases, with 11 bases lying between them. CDR1 and CDR2 from the germline V gene are SNHLY and FYNNEI. The CDR3 runs 14 residues.

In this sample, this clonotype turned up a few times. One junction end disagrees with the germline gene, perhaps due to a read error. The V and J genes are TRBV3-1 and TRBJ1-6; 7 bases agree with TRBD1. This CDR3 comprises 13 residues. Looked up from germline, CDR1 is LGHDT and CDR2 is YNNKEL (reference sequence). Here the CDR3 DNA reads TGTGCCGGCAGCCCTAACGACAGGGCACCCCTCCACTTT. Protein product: CAGSPNDRAPLHF.

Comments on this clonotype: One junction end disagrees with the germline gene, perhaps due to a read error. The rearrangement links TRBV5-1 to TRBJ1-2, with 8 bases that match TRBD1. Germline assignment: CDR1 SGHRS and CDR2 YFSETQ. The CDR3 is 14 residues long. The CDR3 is CANSSQGADHGYTF. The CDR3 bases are TGCGCCAACAGCTCCCAGGGGGCGGATCATGGCTACACCTTC.

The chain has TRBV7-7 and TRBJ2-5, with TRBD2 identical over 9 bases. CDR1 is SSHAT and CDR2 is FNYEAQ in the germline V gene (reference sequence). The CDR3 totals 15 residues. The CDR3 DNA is TGTACTAGCAGCTTACTAGCGGGCACTCAAGAGACCCAGTACTTC. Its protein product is CTSSLLAGTQETQYF.

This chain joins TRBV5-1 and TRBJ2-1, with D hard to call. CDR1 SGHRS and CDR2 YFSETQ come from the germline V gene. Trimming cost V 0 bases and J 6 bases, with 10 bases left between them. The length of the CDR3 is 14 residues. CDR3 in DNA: TGCGCCAGCAGCTTGGTGGTAGATATCAATGAGCAGTTCTTC. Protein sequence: CASSLVVDINEQFF.

The CDR3 DNA reads as TGCAGCGTTGGTAGTGTGTTGGGAGTGAACACTGAAGCTTTCTTT. This sequence encodes CSVGSVLGVNTEAFF. The chain joins TRBV29-1 to TRBJ1-1; D gene uncertain. V lost 4 bases, J lost 0 bases, and 15 bases lay in between. This CDR3 contains 15 residues. CDR1 SQVTM and CDR2 ANQGSEA come from the germline V gene.

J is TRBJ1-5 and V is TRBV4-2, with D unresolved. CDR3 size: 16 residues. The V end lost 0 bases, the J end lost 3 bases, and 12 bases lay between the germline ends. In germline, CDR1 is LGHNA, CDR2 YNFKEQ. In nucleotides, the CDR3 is TGTGCCAGCAGCCAAGATACGCCCACACACAATCAGCCCCAGCATTTT. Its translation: CASSQDTPTHNQPQHF.

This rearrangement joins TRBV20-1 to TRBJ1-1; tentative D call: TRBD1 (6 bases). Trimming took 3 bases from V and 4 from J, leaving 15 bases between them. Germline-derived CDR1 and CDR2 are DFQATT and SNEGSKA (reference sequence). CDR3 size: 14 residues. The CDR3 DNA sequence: TGCAGTGCTAGTAAACAGGGAGTGGGCACTGAAGCTTTCTTT. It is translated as CSASKQGVGTEAFF.

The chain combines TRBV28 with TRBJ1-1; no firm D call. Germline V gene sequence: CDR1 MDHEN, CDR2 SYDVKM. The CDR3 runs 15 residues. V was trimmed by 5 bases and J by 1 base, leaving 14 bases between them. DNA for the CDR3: TGTGCCAGCAGTCCGGGAGGGATTTGGAACACTGAAGCTTTCTTT. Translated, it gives CASSPGGIWNTEAFF. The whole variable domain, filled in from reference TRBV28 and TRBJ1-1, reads DVKVTQSSRYLVKRTGEKVFLECVQDMDHENMFWYRQDPGLGLRLIYFSYDVKMKEKGDIPEGYSVSREKKERFSLILESASTNQTSMYLCASSPGGIWNTEAFFGQGTRLTVV.

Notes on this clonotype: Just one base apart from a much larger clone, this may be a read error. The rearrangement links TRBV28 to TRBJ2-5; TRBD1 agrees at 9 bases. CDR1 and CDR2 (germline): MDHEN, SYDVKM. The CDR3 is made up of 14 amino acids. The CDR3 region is CTSSLSDRGMAQYF. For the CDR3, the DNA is TGTACCAGCAGTTTAAGTGACAGGGGGATGGCCCAGTACTTC.

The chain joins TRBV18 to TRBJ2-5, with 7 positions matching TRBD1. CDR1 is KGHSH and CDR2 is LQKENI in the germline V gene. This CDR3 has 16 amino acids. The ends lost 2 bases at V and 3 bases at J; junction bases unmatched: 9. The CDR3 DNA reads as TGTGCCAGCTCACCAATAAGACCGCAGGGGGAAGAGACCCAGTACTTC. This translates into CASSPIRPQGEETQYF.

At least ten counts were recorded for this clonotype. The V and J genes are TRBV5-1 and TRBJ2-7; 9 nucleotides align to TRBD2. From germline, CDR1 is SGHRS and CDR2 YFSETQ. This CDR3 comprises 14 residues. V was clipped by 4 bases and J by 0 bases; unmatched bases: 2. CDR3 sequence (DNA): TGCGCCAGCAGCGCTAGCGGGGTCTCCTACGAGCAGTACTTC. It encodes CASSASGVSYEQYF. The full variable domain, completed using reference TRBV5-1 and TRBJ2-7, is KAGVTQTPRYLIKTRGQQVTLSCSPISGHRSVSWYQQTPGQGLQFLFEYFSETQRNKGNFPGRFSGRQFSNSRSEMNVSTLELGDSALYLCASSASGVSYEQYFGPGTRLTVT.

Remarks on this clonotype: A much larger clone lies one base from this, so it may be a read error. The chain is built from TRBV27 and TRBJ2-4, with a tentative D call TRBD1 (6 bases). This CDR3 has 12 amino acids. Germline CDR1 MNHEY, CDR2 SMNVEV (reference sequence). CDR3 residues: CTSSLRGDIQYF. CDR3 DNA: TGTACCAGCAGCCTCAGGGGAGACATTCAGTACTTC.

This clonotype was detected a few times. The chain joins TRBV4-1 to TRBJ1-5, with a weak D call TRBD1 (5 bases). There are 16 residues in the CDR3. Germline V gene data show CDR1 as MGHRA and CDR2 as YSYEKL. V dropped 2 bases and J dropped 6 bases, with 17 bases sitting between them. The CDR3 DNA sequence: TGCGCCAGCAGCCAAATGGGGGGAGTTGGCCGTCAGCCCCAGCATTTT. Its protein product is CASSQMGGVGRQPQHF.

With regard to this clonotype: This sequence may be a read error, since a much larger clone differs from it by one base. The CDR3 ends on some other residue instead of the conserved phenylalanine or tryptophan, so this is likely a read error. CDR3 in amino acids: CSASPLGQETQYL. The DNA for the CDR3 is TGCAGTGCTAGCCCACTCGGCCAAGAGACCCAGTACTTA. The V gene is TRBV20-1, the J gene TRBJ2-5; D gene uncertain. Germline lookup yields CDR1 DFQATT and CDR2 SNEGSKA (reference sequence). This CDR3 is 13 amino acids long. V was shortened by 3 bases and J by 1 base, with 9 bases between the two germline ends.

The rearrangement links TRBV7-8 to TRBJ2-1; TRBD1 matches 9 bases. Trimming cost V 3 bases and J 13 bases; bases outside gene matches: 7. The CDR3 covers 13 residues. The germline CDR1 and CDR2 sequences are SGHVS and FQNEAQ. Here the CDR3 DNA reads TGTGCCAGCAGCTTGACAGGGGGGGAGACCCAGTTCTTC. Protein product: CASSLTGGETQFF.

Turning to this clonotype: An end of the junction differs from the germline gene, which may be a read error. The CDR3 region has the DNA TGTGCCAGCAGTCCGAGCGGGGGGGCCTACGGGCAGTACTTC. Amino acids: CASSPSGGAYGQYF. The chain joins TRBV7-2 to TRBJ2-7; 10 nucleotides match TRBD2. Germline V gene data show CDR1 as SGHTA and CDR2 as FQGNSA. The CDR3 loop spans 14 amino acids.

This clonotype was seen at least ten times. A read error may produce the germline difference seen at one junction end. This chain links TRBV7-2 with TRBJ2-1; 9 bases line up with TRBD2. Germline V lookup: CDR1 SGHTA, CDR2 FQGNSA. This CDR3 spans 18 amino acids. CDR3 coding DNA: TGTGCCAGCAGCTTAGCCGGGTCGCGGGGGGGCCCCTACATTGAGCAGTTCTTC. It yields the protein CASSLAGSRGGPYIEQFF.

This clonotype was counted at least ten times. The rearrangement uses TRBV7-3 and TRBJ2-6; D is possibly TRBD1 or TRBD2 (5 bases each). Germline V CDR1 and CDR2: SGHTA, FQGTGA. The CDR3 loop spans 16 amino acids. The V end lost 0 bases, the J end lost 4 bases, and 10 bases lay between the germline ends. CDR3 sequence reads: CASSLTAGAGANVLTF. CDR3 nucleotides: TGTGCCAGCAGCTTAACTGCCGGGGCCGGGGCCAACGTCCTGACTTTC.

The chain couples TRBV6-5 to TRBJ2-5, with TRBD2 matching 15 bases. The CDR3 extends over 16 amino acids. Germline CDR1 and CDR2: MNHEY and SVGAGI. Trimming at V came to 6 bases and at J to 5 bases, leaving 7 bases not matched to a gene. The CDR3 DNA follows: TGTGCCAGCAGCCCGCTCGGACTAGCGGGGGGGGAGACCCAGTACTTC. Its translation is CASSPLGLAGGETQYF.